The clone carrying this T cell receptor beta chain was picked up a small number of times. This entry comes from a study of spatial heterogeneity in lung cancer. The CDR3 loop spans 14 amino acids. Germline-derived CDR1 and CDR2 are SNHLY and FYNNEI. Trimming took 5 bases from V and 10 from J; bases not matched to a gene: 8. Unique molecular identifiers tagged every individual TCR cDNA molecule. TCRdb recomputed calls from the 5' RACE reads with MiXCR, one row per CDR3 protein. The sample has approximately 40,000 distinct CDR3 sequences, around 7% seen once; the top ten hold 25% to 35%. Documented time point: sample taken at primary tumor resection. The 60 to 90 donors had untreated early-stage non-small cell lung cancer. Whole RNA, isolated from tumor, nontumor lung or frozen PBMC, was sequenced without prior sorting.

This receptor was taken from a male donor with early-stage non-small cell lung cancer. The source material was PBMCs, sampled at surgery. V gene TRBV2 combines with J gene TRBJ2-1; TRBD2 matches at 10 bases. The CDR3 sequence is CASSLTSGIAEQFF. The DNA of the CDR3 is TGTGCCAGCAGTTTAACTAGCGGGATCGCCGAGCAGTTCTTC.